This T cell receptor beta chain derives from a study of cytomegalovirus exposure and HLA in healthy donors. The CDR3 extends over 15 amino acids. After removal of 0 bases from V and 1 base from J, the junction contained 3 bases not matched to a gene. Germline V gives CDR1 SGDLS, CDR2 YYNGEE. A multiplex PCR was run with 60 Vbeta primers and 13 Jbeta primers. Assay: immunoSEQ multiplex PCR; the TCRdb copy retains only in-frame clones and omits some. The repertoire holds about 100,000 clones, less than 75% seen once, with about a tenth in the top ten. The rearrangement links TRBV9 to TRBJ1-1; 7 bases agree with TRBD1. Input material: PBMCs. The clonotype comes from a man aged 40-49 years in good health and CMV-seropositive. The CDR3 sequence is CASSVGTGTNTEAFF. The CDR3 DNA sequence: TGTGCCAGCAGCGTAGGGACAGGAACGAACACTGAAGCTTTCTTT.